Below, 19 T cell receptor beta chains from the same sample are listed, as sequenced in a study of OX40 agonist ivuxolimab in advanced cancers. The repertoire was sequenced with immunoSEQ multiplex PCR; TCRdb's copy has only in-frame clones and lacks some. The table has over 30,000 clones, roughly 82% seen once. The sequenced sample was CD4+ or CD8+ T cells sorted from blood, obtained in a trial of the OX40 agonist ivuxolimab. These receptors all stem from an adult with an advanced solid tumor such as melanoma, head and neck, liver or kidney cancer.

The genes are TRBV29-1 and TRBJ2-3; the D gene could be TRBD1 or TRBD2 (6 bases each). The V end was cut by 7 bases, the J end by 0 bases, with 11 bases between. CDR3 length: 13 residues. The germline gives CDR1 SQVTM, CDR2 ANQGSEA. In DNA form, the CDR3 reads TGCAGCGCGGGGGCGGATAGCACAGATACGCAGTATTTT. Residues: CSAGADSTDTQYF.

The rearrangement joins TRBV4-3 to TRBJ1-6, with D unresolved. Trimming left V 0 bases short and J 2 bases short, with 8 bases between. There are 16 residues in the CDR3. The germline V gene has CDR1 LGHNA and CDR2 YSLEER. This chain's CDR3 is CASSQDRSPYNSPLHF. As DNA, the CDR3 is TGCGCCAGCAGCCAAGATCGGTCACCCTATAATTCACCCCTCCACTTT.

V and J are TRBV25-1 and TRBJ2-3; D may be TRBD1 (5 bases). V was shortened by 5 bases and J by 6 bases, with 15 bases between the two germline ends. CDR1 MGHDK and CDR2 SYGVNS come from the germline V gene. The length of the CDR3 is 14 residues. The CDR3 protein is CASSLQGPPDTQYF. DNA for the CDR3: TGTGCCAGCAGTCTTCAGGGTCCTCCGGATACGCAGTATTTT.

The rearrangement uses TRBV6-1 and TRBJ2-7; D call uncertain. The V end lost 6 bases, the J end lost 4 bases, and 7 bases lay between the germline ends. The CDR3 loop spans 11 amino acids. Germline loops: CDR1 MNHNS, CDR2 SASEGT. The chain's CDR3 is CASSALYEQYF. Written as DNA, the CDR3 is TGTGCCAGCAGCGCTTTGTACGAGCAGTACTTC.

The table lists this clone with a few counts. The CDR3 is CAWSVDLYGYTF. The CDR3, as DNA: TGTGCCTGGAGTGTCGACCTCTATGGCTACACCTTC. The chain employs TRBV30 and TRBJ1-2; D not resolved. V was shortened by 0 bases and J by 4 bases, with 6 bases between the two germline ends. The V gene's germline CDR1 is GTSNPN and CDR2 SVGIG (reference sequence). This CDR3 has 12 residues.

The rearrangement links TRBV6-5 to TRBJ2-7; D is possibly TRBD1 (5 bases). This CDR3 spans 14 amino acids. Germline CDR1 is MNHEY and CDR2 is SVGAGI. The V and J ends lost 2 bases and 3 bases respectively, with 11 bases between them. DNA of the CDR3: TGTGCCAGCAGTTACCTTCAGGGTCTCTACGAGCAGTACTTC. It translates to CASSYLQGLYEQYF.

V gene TRBV25-1 combines with J gene TRBJ2-5; TRBD1 or TRBD2 may be the D gene (5 bases each). The CDR3 runs to 14 residues. Trimming left V 3 bases short and J 1 base short, with 9 bases between. CDR1 MGHDK and CDR2 SYGVNS come from the germline V gene. CDR3: CASSESRGQETQYF. CDR3 sequence (DNA): TGTGCCAGCAGTGAGTCGAGGGGCCAAGAGACCCAGTACTTC. Together with reference TRBV25-1 and TRBJ2-5, the CDR3 gives the full variable domain: EADIYQTPRYLVIGTGKKITLECSQTMGHDKMYWYQQDPGMELHLIHYSYGVNSTEKGDLSSESTVSRIRTEHFPLTLESARPSHTSQYLCASSESRGQETQYFGPGTRLLVL.

This clone was seen just once. The V and J genes are TRBV15 and TRBJ2-1; D not certain. With 5 bases removed from V and 7 bases from J, the gap between germline ends came to 15 bases. CDR1 is LNHNV, CDR2 YYDKDF, per germline (reference sequence). The length of the CDR3 is 14 residues. CDR3 sequence: CATSPRAGRNEQFF. The DNA of the CDR3 is TGTGCCACCAGCCCACGGGCCGGGCGGAATGAGCAGTTCTTC.

The CDR3 coding sequence is TGTGCCAGTTCCCTGGCCCCTGGCACCATATATTTT. Translating it yields CASSLAPGTIYF. The chain recombines TRBV5-4 with TRBJ1-3; the D is unclear. The CDR3 is 12 residues long. Trimming took off 8 bases at V and 9 bases at J, with 15 bases between the two ends. Per germline, CDR1 SGHNT and CDR2 YYREEE (reference sequence).

This clone counts as large. The chain carries TRBV2 and TRBJ1-2; D remains unclear. Germline V lookup: CDR1 SNHLY, CDR2 FYNNEI. With 3 bases removed from V and 2 bases from J, the gap between germline ends came to 7 bases. CDR3 length equals 13 residues. This CDR3 is CASSDTTNYGYTF. As DNA, the CDR3 is TGTGCCAGCAGTGATACCACGAACTATGGCTACACCTTC.

This rearrangement joins TRBV7-3 to TRBJ1-1, with TRBD1 matching 10 bases. CDR3 length: 14 residues. Germline CDR1 reads SGHTA; CDR2 reads FQGTGA. V shed 5 bases and J 10 bases; nucleotides not matched to a gene: 10. CDR3 sequence: CASSPSGQGEGAFF. CDR3 DNA: TGTGCCAGCAGCCCCTCCGGACAGGGGGAGGGAGCTTTCTTT. The whole variable domain, filled in from reference TRBV7-3 and TRBJ1-1, reads GAGVSQTPSNKVTEKGKYVELRCDPISGHTALYWYRQSLGQGPEFLIYFQGTGAADDSGLPNDRFFAVRPEGSVSTLKIQRTERGDSAVYLCASSPSGQGEGAFFGQGTRLTVV.

The table lists this clone with a count of one. CDR3 region: CASSLGLAKNIQYF. The DNA for the CDR3 is TGCGCCAGCAGCTTGGGGTTAGCCAAAAACATTCAGTACTTC. The gene calls are TRBV5-1 and TRBJ2-4; D gene uncertain. The germline gives CDR1 SGHRS, CDR2 YFSETQ. Trimming shortened V by 0 bases and J by 0 bases, and 4 bases separated the two germline ends. This CDR3 spans 14 amino acids.

The gene calls are TRBV4-3 and TRBJ2-7; D perhaps matches TRBD2 (6 bases). CDR3 length equals 14 residues. V lost 4 bases and J lost 1, with 11 bases in between. Germline loops: CDR1 LGHNA, CDR2 YSLEER. The CDR3 protein is CASSPNGGSYEQYF. Here the CDR3 DNA reads TGCGCCAGCAGCCCCAACGGGGGATCCTACGAGCAGTACTTC.

This clone has just one count. The chain has TRBV11-1 and TRBJ2-1; D gene uncertain. The germline V and J ends were trimmed by 3 bases and 2 bases, with 11 bases remaining between them. The CDR3 consists of 15 residues. Germline values: CDR1 SGHAT, CDR2 FQDESV (reference sequence). In DNA, the CDR3 is TGTGCCAGCAGCTTTCTGGCAGCTACCTACAATGAGCAGTTCTTC. Translation gives CASSFLAATYNEQFF. Together with reference TRBV11-1 and TRBJ2-1, the CDR3 gives the full variable domain: EAEVAQSPRYKITEKSQAVAFWCDPISGHATLYWYRQILGQGPELLVQFQDESVVDDSQLPKDRFSAERLKGVDSTLKIQPAELGDSAMYLCASSFLAATYNEQFFGPGTRLTVL.

This clone is medium-sized in the sample. This sequence joins TRBV19 and TRBJ1-5, with D uncertain. V was pared by 7 bases and J by 4 bases, with 17 bases between. The CDR3 is 15 amino acids. Germline CDR1 and CDR2: LNHDA and SQIVND (reference sequence). This chain's CDR3 is CASTLWYSPNQPQHF. DNA for the CDR3: TGTGCCAGTACCCTCTGGTACAGCCCAAATCAGCCCCAGCATTTT.

The chain carries TRBV5-8 and TRBJ2-5; 11 nucleotides align to TRBD2. In germline, CDR1 is SGHTS, CDR2 YDEGEE. The CDR3 is made up of 19 amino acids. Trimming at V came to 0 bases and at J to 1 base, leaving 11 bases not matched to a gene. CDR3 residues: CASSLVSGRASQRQETQYF. In DNA form, the CDR3 reads TGTGCCAGCAGCTTGGTTAGCGGGAGGGCTTCCCAACGCCAAGAGACCCAGTACTTC.

This sequence joins TRBV6-4 and TRBJ2-5; D gene unclear. This CDR3 is 15 amino acids long. Trimming took off 3 bases at V and 2 bases at J, with 13 bases between the two ends. Germline V lookup: CDR1 MRHNA, CDR2 SNTAGT. The chain's CDR3 is CASSEVQVLQETQYF. The CDR3 DNA reads as TGTGCCAGCAGTGAAGTTCAGGTCCTTCAAGAGACCCAGTACTTC.

This clone was seen only once. The chain uses TRBV2 and TRBJ2-1; D is possibly TRBD2 (5 bases). Germline CDR1 SNHLY, CDR2 FYNNEI. Trimming removed 4 bases at V and 6 bases at J, with 19 bases between. The CDR3 sequence is 16 residues long. The CDR3 sequence is CASSGPSPEVRNEQFF. In DNA, the CDR3 is TGTGCCAGCAGTGGCCCTAGCCCCGAAGTTCGCAATGAGCAGTTCTTC.

In this sample, this clone turned up a few times. The V and J genes are TRBV4-3 and TRBJ1-2; D unclear. The CDR3 runs 14 residues. V lost 0 bases to trimming and J lost 2 bases, with 7 bases between them. In germline, CDR1 is LGHNA, CDR2 YSLEER. The CDR3 protein is CASSQDAQNYGYTF. Written as DNA, the CDR3 is TGCGCCAGCAGCCAAGACGCGCAGAACTATGGCTACACCTTC.